These 2 T cell receptor beta chains were sequenced from one sample in a study of blood T cell repertoires in COVID-19. Sequencing used immunoSEQ multiplex PCR; TCRdb keeps in-frame clones, though not all of them. This table has about 44,000 clones, about 90% appearing once. Specimen: peripheral blood. Receptor source: a woman aged 40 to 49 with acute or convalescent COVID-19.

The V gene is TRBV9, the J gene TRBJ1-1, with D perhaps TRBD1 (6 bases). Germline V gene sequence: CDR1 SGDLS, CDR2 YYNGEE. The V end lost 1 base, the J end lost 0 bases, and 10 bases lay between the germline ends. The CDR3 totals 15 residues. CDR3 nucleotides: TGTGCCAGCAGCGTAAGGGGGGGCATGAACACTGAAGCTTTCTTT. Translated: CASSVRGGMNTEAFF.

The J gene is TRBJ2-5, the V gene TRBV5-1, with D tentatively TRBD2 (5 bases). The CDR3 is made up of 14 amino acids. Deletions cut 4 bases from V and 1 base from J, with 11 bases between. Germline CDR1 reads SGHRS; CDR2 reads YFSETQ. The DNA for the CDR3 is TGCGCCAGCAGCCTGAGCCGGGGCCAAGAGACCCAGTACTTC. Protein sequence: CASSLSRGQETQYF.